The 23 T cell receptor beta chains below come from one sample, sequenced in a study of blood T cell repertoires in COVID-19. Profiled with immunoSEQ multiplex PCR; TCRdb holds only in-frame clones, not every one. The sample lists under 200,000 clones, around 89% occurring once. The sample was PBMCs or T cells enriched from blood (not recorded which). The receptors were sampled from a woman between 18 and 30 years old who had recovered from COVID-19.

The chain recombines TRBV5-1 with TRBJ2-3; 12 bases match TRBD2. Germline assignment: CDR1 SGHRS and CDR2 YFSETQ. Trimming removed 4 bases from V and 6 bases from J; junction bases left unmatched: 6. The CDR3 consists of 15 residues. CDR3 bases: TGCGCCAGCAGCCAACTAGCGGGGGGTGCGGATACGCAGTATTTT. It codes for CASSQLAGGADTQYF.

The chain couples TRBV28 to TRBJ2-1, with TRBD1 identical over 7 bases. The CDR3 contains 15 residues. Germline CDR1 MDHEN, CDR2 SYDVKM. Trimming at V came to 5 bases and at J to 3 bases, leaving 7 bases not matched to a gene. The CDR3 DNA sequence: TGTGCCAGCAGTCCGGGACAGTTCCACTACAATGAGCAGTTCTTC. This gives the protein CASSPGQFHYNEQFF.

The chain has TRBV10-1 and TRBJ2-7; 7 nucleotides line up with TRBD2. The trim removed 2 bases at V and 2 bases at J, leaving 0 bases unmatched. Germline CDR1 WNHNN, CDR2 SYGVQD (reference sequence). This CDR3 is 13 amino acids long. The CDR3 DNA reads TGCGCCAGCAGTGAGGGACTAGCCTACGAGCAGTACTTC. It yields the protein CASSEGLAYEQYF.

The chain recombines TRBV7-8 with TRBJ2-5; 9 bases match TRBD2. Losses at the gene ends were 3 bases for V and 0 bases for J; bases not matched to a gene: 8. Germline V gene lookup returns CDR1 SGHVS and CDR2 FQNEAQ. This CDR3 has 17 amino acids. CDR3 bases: TGTGCCAGCAGCTTGGGGCTAGCGGGATGGTACCAAGAGACCCAGTACTTC. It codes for CASSLGLAGWYQETQYF.

This chain's CDR3 is CASSSGGNTEAFF. In DNA form, the CDR3 reads TGTGCCAGCTCTTCAGGGGGGAACACTGAAGCTTTCTTT. The rearrangement uses TRBV18 and TRBJ1-1; 7 nucleotides match TRBD1. The CDR3 contains 13 residues. Trimming at V came to 6 bases and at J to 1 base, leaving 2 bases not matched to a gene. The germline V gene encodes CDR1 KGHSH and CDR2 LQKENI.

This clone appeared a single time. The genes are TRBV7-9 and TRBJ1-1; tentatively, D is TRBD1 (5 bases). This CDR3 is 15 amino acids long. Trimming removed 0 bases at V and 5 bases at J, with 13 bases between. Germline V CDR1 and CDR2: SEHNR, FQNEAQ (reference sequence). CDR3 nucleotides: TGTGCCAGCAGCTTAGCCGGGGGAGGGAGAACTGAAGCTTTCTTT. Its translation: CASSLAGGGRTEAFF.

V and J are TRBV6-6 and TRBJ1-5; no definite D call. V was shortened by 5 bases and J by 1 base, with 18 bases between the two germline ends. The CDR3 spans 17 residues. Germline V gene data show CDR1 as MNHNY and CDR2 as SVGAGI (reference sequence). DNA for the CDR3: TGTGCCAGCAGTCCTAAGTCCATCCCATACAGCAATCAGCCCCAGCATTTT. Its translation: CASSPKSIPYSNQPQHF.

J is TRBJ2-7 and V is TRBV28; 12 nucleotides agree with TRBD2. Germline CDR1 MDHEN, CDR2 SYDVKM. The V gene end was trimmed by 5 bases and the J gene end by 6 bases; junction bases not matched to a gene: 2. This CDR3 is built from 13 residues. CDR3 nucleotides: TGTGCCAGCAGTAGGACTAGCGGGACCGAGCAGTACTTC. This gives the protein CASSRTSGTEQYF.

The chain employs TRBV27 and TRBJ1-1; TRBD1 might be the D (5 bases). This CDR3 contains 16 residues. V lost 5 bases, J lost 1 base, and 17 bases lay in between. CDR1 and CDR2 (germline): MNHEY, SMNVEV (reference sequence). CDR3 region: CASSPSRGDQNTEAFF. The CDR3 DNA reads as TGTGCCAGCAGTCCGTCTCGGGGGGACCAGAACACTGAAGCTTTCTTT.

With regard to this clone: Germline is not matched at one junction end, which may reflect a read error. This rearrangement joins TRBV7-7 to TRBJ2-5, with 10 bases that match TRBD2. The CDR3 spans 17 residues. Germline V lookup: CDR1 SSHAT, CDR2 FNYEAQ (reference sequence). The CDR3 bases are TGTGCTAGCAGCTTACGACCCTCAGCGGGAGGGCGGGAGACCCAGTACTTC. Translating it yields CASSLRPSAGGRETQYF.

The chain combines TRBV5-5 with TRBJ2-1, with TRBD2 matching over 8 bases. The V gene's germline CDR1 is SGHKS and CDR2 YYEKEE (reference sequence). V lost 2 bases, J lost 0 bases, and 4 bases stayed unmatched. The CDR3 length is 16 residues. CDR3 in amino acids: CASSFTSGFSYNEQFF. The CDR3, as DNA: TGTGCCAGCAGCTTCACTAGCGGATTCTCCTACAATGAGCAGTTCTTC.

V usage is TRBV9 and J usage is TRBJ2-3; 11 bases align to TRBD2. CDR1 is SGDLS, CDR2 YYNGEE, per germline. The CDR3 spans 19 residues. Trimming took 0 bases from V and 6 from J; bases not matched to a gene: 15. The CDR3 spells CASSVAPLGLADAGDTQYF. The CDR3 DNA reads TGTGCCAGCAGCGTAGCCCCATTGGGACTAGCGGATGCCGGGGATACGCAGTATTTT.

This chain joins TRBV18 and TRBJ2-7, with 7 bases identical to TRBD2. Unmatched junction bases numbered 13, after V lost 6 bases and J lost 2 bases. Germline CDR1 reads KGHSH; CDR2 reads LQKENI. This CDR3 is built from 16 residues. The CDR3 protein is CASSGNPSGLPYEQYF. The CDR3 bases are TGTGCCAGCTCCGGGAATCCTAGCGGACTCCCCTACGAGCAGTACTTC.

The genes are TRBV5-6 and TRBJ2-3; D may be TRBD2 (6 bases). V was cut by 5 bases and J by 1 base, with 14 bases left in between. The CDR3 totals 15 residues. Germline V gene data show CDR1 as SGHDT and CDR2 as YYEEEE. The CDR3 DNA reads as TGTGCCAGCAGACCGACTAGTTGGGGCACAGATACGCAGTATTTT. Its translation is CASRPTSWGTDTQYF. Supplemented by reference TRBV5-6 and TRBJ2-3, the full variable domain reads DAGVTQSPTHLIKTRGQQVTLRCSPKSGHDTVSWYQQALGQGPQFIFQYYEEEERQRGNFPDRFSGHQFPNYSSELNVNALLLGDSALYLCASRPTSWGTDTQYFGPGTRLTVL.

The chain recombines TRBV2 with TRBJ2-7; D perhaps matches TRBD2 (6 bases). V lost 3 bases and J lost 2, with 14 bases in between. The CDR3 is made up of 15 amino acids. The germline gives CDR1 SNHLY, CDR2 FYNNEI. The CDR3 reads CASSDPGLYPYEQYF. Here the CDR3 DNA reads TGTGCCAGCAGTGATCCGGGACTCTATCCCTACGAGCAGTACTTC. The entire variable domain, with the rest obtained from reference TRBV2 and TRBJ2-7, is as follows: EPEVTQTPSHQVTQMGQEVILRCVPISNHLYFYWYRQILGQKVEFLVSFYNNEISEKSEIFDDQFSVERPDGSNFTLKIRSTKLEDSAMYFCASSDPGLYPYEQYFGPGTRLTVT.

CDR3 in amino acids: CASSSLSGTVSNQPQHF. The DNA of the CDR3 is TGTGCCAGCAGCTCCCTTTCGGGGACAGTTAGCAATCAGCCCCAGCATTTT. This chain links TRBV2 with TRBJ1-5; 7 bases map to TRBD1. CDR1 SNHLY and CDR2 FYNNEI come from the germline V gene. This CDR3 comprises 17 residues. Trimming at V came to 6 bases and at J to 0 bases, leaving 11 bases not matched to a gene. The whole variable domain, remainder taken from reference TRBV2 and TRBJ1-5, is EPEVTQTPSHQVTQMGQEVILRCVPISNHLYFYWYRQILGQKVEFLVSFYNNEISEKSEIFDDQFSVERPDGSNFTLKIRSTKLEDSAMYFCASSSLSGTVSNQPQHFGDGTRLSIL.

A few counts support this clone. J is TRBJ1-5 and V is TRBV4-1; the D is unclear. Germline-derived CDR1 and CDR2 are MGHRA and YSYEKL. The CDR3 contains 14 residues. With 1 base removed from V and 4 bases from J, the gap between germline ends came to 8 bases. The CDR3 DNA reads TGCGCCAGCAGCCAAGTAGTCCGGAATCAGCCCCAGCATTTT. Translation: CASSQVVRNQPQHF.

CDR3 sequence (DNA): TGCGCCAGCAACCCCTGGGGGACTAGCGGGGAAGAGACCCAGTACTTC. It yields the protein CASNPWGTSGEETQYF. The V gene is TRBV10-1, the J gene TRBJ2-5; TRBD2 aligns across 13 bases. The V and J ends lost 7 bases and 3 bases, in that order; junction bases with no gene match: 8. CDR3 length equals 16 residues. Germline loops: CDR1 WNHNN, CDR2 SYGVQD (reference sequence).

In nucleotides, the CDR3 is TGTGCTAGCACCAATAAAAACAGGGGGCTCTACGAGCAGTACTTC. Protein sequence: CASTNKNRGLYEQYF. The V and J genes are TRBV12-5 and TRBJ2-7; 9 bases fit TRBD1. J lost 3 bases, V lost 9 bases, and 12 bases had no gene match. CDR1 LGHNT and CDR2 FRNRAP come from the germline V gene. CDR3 length: 15 amino acids.

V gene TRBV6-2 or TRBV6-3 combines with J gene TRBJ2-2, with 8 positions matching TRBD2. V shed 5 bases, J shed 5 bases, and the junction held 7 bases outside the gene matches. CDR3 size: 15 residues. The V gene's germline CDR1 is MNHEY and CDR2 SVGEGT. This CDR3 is CASSNQRLATGELFF. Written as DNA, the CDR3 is TGTGCCAGCAGTAATCAACGACTAGCGACCGGGGAGCTGTTTTTT.

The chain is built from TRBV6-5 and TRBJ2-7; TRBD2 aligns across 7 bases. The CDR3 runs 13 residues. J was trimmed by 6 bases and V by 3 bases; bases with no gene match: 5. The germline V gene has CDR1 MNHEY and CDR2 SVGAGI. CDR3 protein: CASSYGGVGEQYF. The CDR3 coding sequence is TGTGCCAGCAGTTATGGGGGGGTGGGCGAGCAGTACTTC.

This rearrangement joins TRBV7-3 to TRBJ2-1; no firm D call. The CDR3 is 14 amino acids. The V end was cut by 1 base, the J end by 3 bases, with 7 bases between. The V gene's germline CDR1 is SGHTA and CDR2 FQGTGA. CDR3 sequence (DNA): TGTGCCAGCAGCTTAAGCCGAGACTACAATGAGCAGTTCTTC. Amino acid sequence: CASSLSRDYNEQFF. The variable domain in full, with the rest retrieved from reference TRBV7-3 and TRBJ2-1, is GAGVSQTPSNKVTEKGKYVELRCDPISGHTALYWYRQSLGQGPEFLIYFQGTGAADDSGLPNDRFFAVRPEGSVSTLKIQRTERGDSAVYLCASSLSRDYNEQFFGPGTRLTVL.

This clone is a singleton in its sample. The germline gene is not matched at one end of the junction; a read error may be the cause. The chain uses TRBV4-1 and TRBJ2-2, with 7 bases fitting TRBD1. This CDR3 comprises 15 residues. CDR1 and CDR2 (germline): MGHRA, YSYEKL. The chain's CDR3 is CASRQGGPSGGELFF. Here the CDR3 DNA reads TGCGCCAGCAGACAAGGGGGCCCCAGTGGCGGGGAGCTGTTTTTT.